This TCR beta chain comes out of a study of T cell changes during pregnancy in multiple sclerosis. CDR1 and CDR2 (germline): ENHRY, SYGVKD. The CDR3 is made up of 15 amino acids. The germline V and J ends were trimmed by 0 bases and 4 bases, with 10 bases remaining between them. Profiling relied on immunoSEQ multiplex PCR, and the TCRdb table lists in-frame clones only, not all of them. The profile shows some 40,000 clones, under 95% of them singletons. This TCR was recovered from a female donor in good health, enrolled as a control in a pregnancy study. Sequenced material: CD4+ T cells from peripheral blood mononuclear cells, taken in the third trimester of pregnancy. The V and J genes are TRBV10-3 and TRBJ1-5; the D gene is possibly TRBD1 (6 bases). Here the CDR3 reads CAISESETGNQPQHF. CDR3 DNA sequence: TGTGCCATCAGTGAGTCGGAGACAGGTAATCAGCCCCAGCATTTT.